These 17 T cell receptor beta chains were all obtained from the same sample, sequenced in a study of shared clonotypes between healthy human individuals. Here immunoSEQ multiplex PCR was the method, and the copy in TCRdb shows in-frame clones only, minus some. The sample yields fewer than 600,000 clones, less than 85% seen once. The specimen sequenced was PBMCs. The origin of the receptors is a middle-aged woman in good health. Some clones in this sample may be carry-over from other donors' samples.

The CDR3 loop is CASSRSGGPSSGNTIYF. The CDR3 region has the DNA TGTGCCAGCAGCAGGAGCGGAGGGCCGAGCTCTGGAAACACCATATATTTT. This chain connects TRBV7-9 to TRBJ1-3; D gene unclear. Trimming removed 5 bases from V and 0 bases from J, with 17 bases in between. The CDR3 length is 17 residues. Germline lookup yields CDR1 SEHNR and CDR2 FQNEAQ (reference sequence).

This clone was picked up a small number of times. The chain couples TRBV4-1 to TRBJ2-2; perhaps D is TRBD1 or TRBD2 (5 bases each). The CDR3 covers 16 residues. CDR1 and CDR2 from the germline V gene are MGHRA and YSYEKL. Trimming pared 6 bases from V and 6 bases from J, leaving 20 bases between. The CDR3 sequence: CASSHTPTRGPGELFF. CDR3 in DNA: TGCGCCAGCAGTCATACCCCAACGAGGGGTCCCGGGGAGCTGTTTTTT.

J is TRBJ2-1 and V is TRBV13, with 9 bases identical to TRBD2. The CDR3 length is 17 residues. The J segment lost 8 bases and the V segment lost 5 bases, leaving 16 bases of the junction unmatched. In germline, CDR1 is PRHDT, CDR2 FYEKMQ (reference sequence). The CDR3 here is CASSPTRAGGFRYEQFF. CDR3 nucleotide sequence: TGTGCCAGCAGCCCAACCCGCGCGGGAGGGTTTCGTTATGAGCAGTTCTTC.

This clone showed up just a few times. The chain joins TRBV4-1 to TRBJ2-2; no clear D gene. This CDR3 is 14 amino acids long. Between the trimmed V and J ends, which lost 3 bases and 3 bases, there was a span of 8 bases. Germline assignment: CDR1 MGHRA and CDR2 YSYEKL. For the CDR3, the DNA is TGCGCCAGCAGCCATGGAGAGGACACCGGGGAGCTGTTTTTT. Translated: CASSHGEDTGELFF.

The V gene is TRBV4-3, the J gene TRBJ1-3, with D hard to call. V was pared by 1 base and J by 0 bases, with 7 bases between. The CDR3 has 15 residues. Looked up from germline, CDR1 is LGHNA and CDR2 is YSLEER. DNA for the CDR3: TGCGCCAGCAGCCAAGGAGTTCGCTCTGGAAACACCATATATTTT. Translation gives CASSQGVRSGNTIYF.

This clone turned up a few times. The CDR3 reads CASSEQTSSYNEQFF. The CDR3 bases are TGTGCCAGCAGTGAACAAACTAGCTCCTACAATGAGCAGTTCTTC. The rearrangement links TRBV6-1 to TRBJ2-1, with D tentatively TRBD2 (5 bases). Trimming removed 2 bases at V and 0 bases at J, with 8 bases between. Per germline, CDR1 MNHNS and CDR2 SASEGT. The CDR3 consists of 15 residues.

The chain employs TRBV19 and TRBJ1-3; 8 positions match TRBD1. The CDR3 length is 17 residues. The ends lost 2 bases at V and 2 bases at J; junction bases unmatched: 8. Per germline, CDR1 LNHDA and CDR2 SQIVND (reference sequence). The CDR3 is CASSIPGGGSTGNTIYF. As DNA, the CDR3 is TGTGCCAGTAGTATACCAGGGGGCGGAAGTACTGGAAACACCATATATTTT.

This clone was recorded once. CDR3 nucleotides: TGTGCCAGCACCCCGGGGGCGGGAGGGTATGAGCAGTACTTC. Translation gives CASTPGAGGYEQYF. The V and J genes are TRBV28 and TRBJ2-7; 9 bases align to TRBD2. With V trimmed by 7 bases and J by 7 bases, 11 bases remained unmatched. This CDR3 region has 14 residues. The germline CDR1 and CDR2 sequences are MDHEN and SYDVKM.

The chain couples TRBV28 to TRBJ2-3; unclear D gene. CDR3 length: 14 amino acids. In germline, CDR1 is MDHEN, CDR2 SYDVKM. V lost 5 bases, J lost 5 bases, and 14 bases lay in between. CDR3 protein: CASSPSSNGDTQYF. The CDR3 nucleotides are TGTGCCAGCAGTCCCTCATCTAACGGAGATACGCAGTATTTT.

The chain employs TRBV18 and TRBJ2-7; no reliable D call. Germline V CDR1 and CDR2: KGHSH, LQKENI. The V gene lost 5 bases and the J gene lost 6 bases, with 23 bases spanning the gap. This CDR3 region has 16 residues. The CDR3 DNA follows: TGTGCCAGCTCAAGGTCGGGCACGCCAACTTCTCGCGAGCAGTACTTC. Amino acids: CASSRSGTPTSREQYF. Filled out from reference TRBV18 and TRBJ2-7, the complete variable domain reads NAGVMQNPRHLVRRRGQEARLRCSPMKGHSHVYWYRQLPEEGLKFMVYLQKENIIDESGMPKERFSAEFPKEGPSILRIQQVVRGDSAAYFCASSRSGTPTSREQYFGPGTRLTVT.

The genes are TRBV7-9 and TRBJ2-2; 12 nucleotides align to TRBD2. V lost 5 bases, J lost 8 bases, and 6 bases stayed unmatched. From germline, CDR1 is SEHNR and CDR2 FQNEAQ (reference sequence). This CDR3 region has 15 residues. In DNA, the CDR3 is TGTGCCAGCAGCAGACTAGCGGGAGAGGTGGGGGAGCTGTTTTTT. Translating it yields CASSRLAGEVGELFF.

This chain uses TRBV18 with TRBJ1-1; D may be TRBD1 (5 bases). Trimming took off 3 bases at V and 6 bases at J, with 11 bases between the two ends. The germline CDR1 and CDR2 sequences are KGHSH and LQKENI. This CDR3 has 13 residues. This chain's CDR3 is CASSPPTVAEAFF. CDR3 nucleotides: TGTGCCAGCTCACCCCCGACAGTCGCTGAAGCTTTCTTT.

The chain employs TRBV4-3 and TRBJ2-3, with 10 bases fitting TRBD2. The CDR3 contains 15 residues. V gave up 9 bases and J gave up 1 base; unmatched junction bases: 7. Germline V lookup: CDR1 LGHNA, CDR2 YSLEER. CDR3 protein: CARHSGTSGTDTQYF. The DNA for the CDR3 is TGCGCCAGACACTCAGGGACTAGCGGCACAGATACGCAGTATTTT.

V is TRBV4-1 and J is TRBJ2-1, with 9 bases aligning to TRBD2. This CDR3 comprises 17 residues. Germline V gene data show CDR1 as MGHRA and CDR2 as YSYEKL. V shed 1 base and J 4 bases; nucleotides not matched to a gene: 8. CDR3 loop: CASSQGLSGSGYNEQFF. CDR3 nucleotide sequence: TGCGCCAGCAGCCAAGGTCTTAGCGGGAGTGGATACAATGAGCAGTTCTTC.

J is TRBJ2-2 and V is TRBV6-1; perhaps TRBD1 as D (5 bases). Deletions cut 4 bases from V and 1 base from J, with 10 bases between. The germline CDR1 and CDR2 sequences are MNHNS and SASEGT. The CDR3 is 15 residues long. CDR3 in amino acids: CASSGRQQNTGELFF. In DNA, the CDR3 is TGTGCCAGCAGTGGTAGACAGCAGAACACCGGGGAGCTGTTTTTT.

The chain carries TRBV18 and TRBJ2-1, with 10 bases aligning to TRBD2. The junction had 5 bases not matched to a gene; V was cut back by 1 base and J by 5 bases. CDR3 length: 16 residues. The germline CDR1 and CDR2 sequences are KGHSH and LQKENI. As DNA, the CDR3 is TGTGCCAGCTCACCACGGACTAGCGGCTCTGACAATGAGCAGTTCTTC. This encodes CASSPRTSGSDNEQFF.

The CDR3 loop is CASMRNTEAFF. Here the CDR3 DNA reads TGTGCCAGCATGAGGAACACTGAAGCTTTCTTT. The rearrangement uses TRBV25-1 and TRBJ1-1, with D uncertain. Germline-derived CDR1 and CDR2 are MGHDK and SYGVNS. There are 11 residues in the CDR3. V lost 7 bases, J lost 1 base, and 4 bases lay in between.